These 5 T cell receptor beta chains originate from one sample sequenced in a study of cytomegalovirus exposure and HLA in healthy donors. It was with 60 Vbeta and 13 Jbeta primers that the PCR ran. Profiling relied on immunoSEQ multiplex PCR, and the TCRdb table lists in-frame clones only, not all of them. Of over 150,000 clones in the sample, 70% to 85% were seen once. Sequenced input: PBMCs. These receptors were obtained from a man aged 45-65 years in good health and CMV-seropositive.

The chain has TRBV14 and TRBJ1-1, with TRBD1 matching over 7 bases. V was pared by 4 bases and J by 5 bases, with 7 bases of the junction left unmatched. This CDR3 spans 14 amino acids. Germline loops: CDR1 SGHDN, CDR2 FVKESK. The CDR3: CASSLQTRGTEAFF. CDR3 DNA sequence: TGTGCCAGCAGCCTACAAACCAGGGGGACTGAAGCTTTCTTT.

The CDR3 loop is CASSRSSWTGGNGYTF. CDR3 sequence (DNA): TGTGCCAGCAGCCGCTCATCCTGGACAGGGGGCAATGGCTACACCTTC. The chain couples TRBV7-8 to TRBJ1-2, with 11 bases that match TRBD1. The J segment lost 6 bases and the V segment lost 5 bases, leaving 11 bases of the junction unmatched. This CDR3 is built from 16 residues. Germline assignment: CDR1 SGHVS and CDR2 FQNEAQ.

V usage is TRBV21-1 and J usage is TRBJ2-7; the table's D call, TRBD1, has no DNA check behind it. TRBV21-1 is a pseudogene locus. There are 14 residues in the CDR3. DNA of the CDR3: TGTGCCAGCACCGCCGGGACAGGGGTAAACGAGCAGTACTTC. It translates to CASTAGTGVNEQYF.

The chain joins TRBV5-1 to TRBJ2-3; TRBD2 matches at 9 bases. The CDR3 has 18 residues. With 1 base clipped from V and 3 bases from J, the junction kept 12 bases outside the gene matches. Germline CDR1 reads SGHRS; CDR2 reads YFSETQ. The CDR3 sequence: CASSLWGGGGAGTDTQYF. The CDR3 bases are TGCGCCAGCAGCTTGTGGGGCGGCGGGGGGGCCGGGACAGATACGCAGTATTTT. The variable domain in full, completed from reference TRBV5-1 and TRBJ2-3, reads KAGVTQTPRYLIKTRGQQVTLSCSPISGHRSVSWYQQTPGQGLQFLFEYFSETQRNKGNFPGRFSGRQFSNSRSEMNVSTLELGDSALYLCASSLWGGGGAGTDTQYFGPGTRLTVL.

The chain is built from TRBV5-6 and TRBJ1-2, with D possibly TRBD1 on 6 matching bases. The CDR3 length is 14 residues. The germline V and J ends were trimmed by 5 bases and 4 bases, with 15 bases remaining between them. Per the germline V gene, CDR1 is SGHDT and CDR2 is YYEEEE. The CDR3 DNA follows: TGTGCCAGCAGGTCCCACGGACAGATCTATGGCTACACCTTC. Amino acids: CASRSHGQIYGYTF.